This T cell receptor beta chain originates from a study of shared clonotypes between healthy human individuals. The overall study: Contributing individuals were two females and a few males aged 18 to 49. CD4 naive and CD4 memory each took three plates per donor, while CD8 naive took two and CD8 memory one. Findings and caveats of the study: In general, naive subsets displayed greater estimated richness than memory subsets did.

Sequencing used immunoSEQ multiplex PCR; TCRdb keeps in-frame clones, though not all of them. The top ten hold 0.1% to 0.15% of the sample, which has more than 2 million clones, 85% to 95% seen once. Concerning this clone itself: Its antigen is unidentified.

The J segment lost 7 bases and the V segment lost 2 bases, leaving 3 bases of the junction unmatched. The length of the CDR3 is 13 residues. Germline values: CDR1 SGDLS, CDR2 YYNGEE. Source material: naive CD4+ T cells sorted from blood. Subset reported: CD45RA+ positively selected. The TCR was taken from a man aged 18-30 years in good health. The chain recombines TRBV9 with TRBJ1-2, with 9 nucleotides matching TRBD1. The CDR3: CASSVLDRGGYTF. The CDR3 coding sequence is TGTGCCAGCAGCGTTTTGGACAGGGGTGGCTACACCTTC.